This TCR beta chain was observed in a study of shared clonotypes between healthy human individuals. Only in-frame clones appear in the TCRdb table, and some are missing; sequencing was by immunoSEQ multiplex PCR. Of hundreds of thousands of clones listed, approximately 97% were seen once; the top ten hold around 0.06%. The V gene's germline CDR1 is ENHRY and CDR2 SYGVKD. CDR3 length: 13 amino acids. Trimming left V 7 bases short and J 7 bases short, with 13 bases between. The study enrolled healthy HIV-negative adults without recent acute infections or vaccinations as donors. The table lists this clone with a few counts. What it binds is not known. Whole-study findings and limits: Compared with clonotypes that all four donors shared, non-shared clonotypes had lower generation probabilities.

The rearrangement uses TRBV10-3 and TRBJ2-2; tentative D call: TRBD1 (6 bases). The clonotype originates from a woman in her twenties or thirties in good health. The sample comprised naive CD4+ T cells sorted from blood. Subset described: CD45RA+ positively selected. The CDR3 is CAITATGSGELFF. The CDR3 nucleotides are TGTGCCATCACTGCGACAGGCAGCGGGGAGCTGTTTTTT.